The 5 T cell receptor beta chains reported below all come from one sample, sequenced in a study of glioma-infiltrating T cells after dendritic cell vaccination. The assay was immunoSEQ multiplex PCR, and TCRdb's table has in-frame clones only and misses some. The profile shows about 82,000 clones, around four fifths of them singletons. The time point was: after dendritic cell vaccination, including at tumor progression/relapse. Sequenced here: blood, sampled after dendritic cell vaccination. The receptors derive from a human donor with glioblastoma.

The V gene is TRBV6-6, the J gene TRBJ2-5; D is undetermined. The CDR3 loop spans 12 amino acids. Deletions cut 4 bases from V and 2 bases from J, with 5 bases between. Looked up from germline, CDR1 is MNHNY and CDR2 is SVGAGI (reference sequence). CDR3 bases: TGTGCCAGCAGTTCGGTACAAGAGACCCAGTACTTC. It specifies CASSSVQETQYF.

The chain recombines TRBV1 with TRBJ1-1; TRBD1 was called by the table and not checked on the DNA. TRBV1 is a pseudogene locus. The CDR3 consists of 16 residues. CDR3 region: CTSSQEKSQANTEAFF. The CDR3 DNA reads TGCACCAGCAGCCAAGAGAAAAGCCAGGCGAACACTGAAGCTTTCTTT.

V is TRBV27 and J is TRBJ2-7, with 7 bases fitting TRBD1. Germline V lookup: CDR1 MNHEY, CDR2 SMNVEV (reference sequence). The junction had 7 bases not matched to a gene; V was cut back by 2 bases and J by 3 bases. The CDR3 loop spans 15 amino acids. The chain's CDR3 is CASSLRGLGYYEQYF. As DNA, the CDR3 is TGTGCCAGCAGTTTAAGGGGGCTTGGGTACTACGAGCAGTACTTC.

The chain has TRBV6-1 and TRBJ1-4; D not certain. CDR3 length equals 14 residues. CDR1 and CDR2 from the germline V gene are MNHNS and SASEGT. V shed 2 bases and J shed 6 bases, with 10 bases lying between them. As DNA, the CDR3 is TGTGCCAGCAGTGAACCCGGCCGGGATGAAAAACTGTTTTTT. This encodes CASSEPGRDEKLFF.

The chain recombines TRBV6-6 with TRBJ1-5; possible D gene TRBD1, 6 bases. CDR1 and CDR2 from the germline V gene are MNHNY and SVGAGI (reference sequence). Trimming took 5 bases from V and 0 from J, leaving 8 bases between them. The CDR3 length is 14 residues. In DNA, the CDR3 is TGTGCCAGCAGTCGGACAGATAGCAATCAGCCCCAGCATTTT. Its translation is CASSRTDSNQPQHF.